The clone carrying this T cell receptor (beta chain) was recorded many times. The antigen is unknown. TCRdb passed the 5' RACE reads through MiXCR, listing each CDR3 protein once. The sample holds approximately 94,000 distinct CDR3 sequences; about 4.6% are singletons and the top ten take approximately 21%. These data come from a study of spatial heterogeneity in lung cancer. Study-wide findings and caveats: Tumoral mutation counts were tracked by counts of expanded intratumoral alpha and beta TCRs.

The sample's time point: sample taken at primary tumor resection. The sequence was collected from a male donor with early-stage non-small cell lung cancer. This specimen was lung tumor tissue, taken at surgery.

CDR3 sequence (DNA): TGTGCCAGCAGTTACCACGAGAGGGGCCAAGAGACCCAGTACTTC. This codes for CASSYHERGQETQYF. This chain joins TRBV6-5 and TRBJ2-5; the D call may be TRBD1 or TRBD2 (5 bases each). Trimming left V 2 bases short and J 1 base short, with 11 bases between. CDR3 length: 15 amino acids. The germline CDR1 and CDR2 sequences are MNHEY and SVGAGI.